This TCR beta chain originates from a study of T cell responses to AZD1222 COVID-19 vaccine. The table came from immunoSEQ multiplex PCR; TCRdb's copy has only in-frame clones and leaves some out. The sample has 150,000 to 200,000 clones, around 92% seen once. The study's findings and limits: Unmutated variant regions are reportedly targeted by nearly half of spike-specific TCRs. Repertoire sampling happened only post peak T cell response. Clonal diversity was possibly underestimated, and white British individuals and females predominated among donors. The study identified only 6 or 7 AZD1222 recipients as seropositive at baseline.

Of note for this clone: Its specificity is not known.

This clonotype was sampled from an adult in good health. This specimen was peripheral blood, taken on day 0 of AZD1222 vaccination.

In DNA form, the CDR3 reads TGTGCCAGTAGACGGGAGGGGCAGCTAATTAATCAGCCCCAGCATTTT. Translation gives CASRREGQLINQPQHF. The J gene is TRBJ1-5, the V gene TRBV19, with TRBD1 as a possible D gene (5 bases). Trimming stripped 6 bases from V and 4 bases from J, with 19 bases between. CDR1 is LNHDA and CDR2 is SQIVND in the germline V gene (reference sequence). The CDR3 contains 16 residues.